This is a list of T cell receptor beta chains from one sample in a study of blood T cell repertoires in COVID-19. Libraries were prepared by immunoSEQ multiplex PCR; TCRdb keeps only in-frame clonotypes and omits some of them. Here the sample spans 250,000 to 350,000 clones, about four fifths being singletons. The specimen sequenced was peripheral blood. The receptors were gathered from a human donor with COVID-19, enrolled during active disease. The donor label of this sample is uncertain. Each CDR3 is given with its conserved first and last residue. The D gene is left open where the match is weak. Size values are once, few and many counts, or a class for expanded clones, and some rows have none.

15	TRBV18	NA	TRBD2	TRBJ2-1	CASSLSGGIYNEQFF	TGTGCCAGCTCTCTTAGCGGGGGGATATACAATGAGCAGTTCTTC
14	TRBV24-1	NA	TRBD1	TRBJ2-7	CATRGTGDSYEQYF	TGTGCCACCAGAGGGACAGGGGACTCCTACGAGCAGTACTTC
13	TRBV3-1/TRBV3-2	NA	NA	TRBJ1-1	CASSQHTNTEAFF	TGTGCCAGCAGCCAGCACACGAACACTGAAGCTTTCTTT
13	TRBV11-2	NA	NA	TRBJ1-2	CASSLGGDYGYTF	TGTGCCAGCAGCTTAGGTGGAGACTATGGCTACACCTTC
12	TRBV18	few	NA	TRBJ1-1	CATEQGNTEAFF	TGTGCCACCGAACAGGGGAACACTGAAGCTTTCTTT
19	TRBV27	NA	NA	TRBJ2-3	CASSLPNNPSGLDLDTQYF	TGTGCCAGCAGTTTACCTAATAACCCATCGGGACTGGACCTAGATACGCAGTATTTT
13	TRBV29-1	NA	NA	TRBJ1-3	CSVTESSGNTIYF	TGCAGCGTTACCGAATCATCCGGGAACACCATATATTTT
13	TRBV18	NA	NA	TRBJ1-6	CASSTDTYSPLHF	TGTGCCAGCTCAACGGACACTTACTCACCCCTCCACTTT
13	TRBV6-5	NA	TRBD2	TRBJ2-7	CASRPGTSREQYF	TGTGCCAGCAGACCCGGGACTAGCAGGGAGCAGTACTTC
14	TRBV27	NA	NA	TRBJ2-2	CASRMTSLTGELFF	TGTGCCAGCAGGATGACTAGTTTGACCGGGGAGCTGTTTTTT
18	TRBV28	NA	TRBD1	TRBJ1-4	CASSLGQGAPATNEKLFF	TGTGCCAGCAGTTTAGGCCAGGGGGCCCCCGCAACTAATGAAAAACTGTTTTTT
18	TRBV5-1	NA	TRBD1	TRBJ1-5	CASSLMPPGQDSNQPQHF	TGCGCCAGCAGCTTGATGCCCCCGGGACAGGATAGCAATCAGCCCCAGCATTTT
16	TRBV6-2/TRBV6-3	NA	TRBD1	TRBJ1-1	CASSYWTGRSVTEAFF	TGTGCCAGCAGTTATTGGACAGGGAGATCGGTCACTGAAGCTTTCTTT
13	TRBV5-1	NA	NA	TRBJ2-1	CASSLDSYNEQFF	TGCGCCAGCAGCTTGGACAGCTACAATGAGCAGTTCTTC
12	TRBV2	few	TRBD1	TRBJ1-1	CASSAPETGPFF	TGTGCCAGCAGTGCCCCCGAGACAGGGCCATTCTTT
14	TRBV19	NA	TRBD2	TRBJ2-7	CASSSTSDIYEQYF	TGTGCCAGTAGTTCGACTAGCGACATCTACGAGCAGTACTTC
15	TRBV9	NA	TRBD2	TRBJ2-1	CASSVEAGTWNEQFF	TGTGCCAGCAGCGTAGAAGCGGGGACGTGGAATGAGCAGTTCTTC
15	TRBV5-1	NA	TRBD2	TRBJ2-1	CASSPTSGSDNEQFF	TGCGCCAGCAGCCCGACTAGCGGGAGCGACAATGAGCAGTTCTTC
16	TRBV18	NA	NA	TRBJ1-6	CASSPSRQDGGSPLHF	TGTGCCAGCTCACCTTCCCGACAAGACGGAGGTTCACCCCTCCACTTT
13	TRBV19	NA	NA	TRBJ1-1	CASSKTGNTEAFF	TGTGCCAGTAGTAAAACAGGGAACACTGAAGCTTTCTTT
16	TRBV5-1	once	TRBD2	TRBJ2-3	CASSSSSGASTDTQYF	TGCGCCAGCAGCTCGTCTAGCGGGGCTAGCACAGATACGCAGTATTTT
14	TRBV9	NA	NA	TRBJ2-5	CASSVGPDIETQYF	TGTGCCAGCAGCGTAGGGCCCGACATCGAGACCCAGTACTTC
11	TRBV2	NA	TRBD2	TRBJ2-5	CASRREETQYF	TGTGCCAGCAGGCGGGAGGAGACCCAGTACTTC
15	TRBV7-2	NA	NA	TRBJ2-2	CASSFRVSDTGELFF	TGTGCCAGCAGCTTTAGAGTTTCTGACACCGGGGAGCTGTTTTTT
16	TRBV15	once	NA	TRBJ2-6	CATRGATVSGANVLTF	TGTGCCACCAGGGGGGCAACTGTCTCTGGGGCCAACGTCCTGACTTTC
16	TRBV29-1	NA	NA	TRBJ2-1	CSVEEVGLSPYNEQFF	TGCAGCGTTGAGGAGGTGGGGTTATCCCCCTACAATGAGCAGTTCTTC
14	TRBV5-1	NA	NA	TRBJ1-1	CASSLTGGETEAFF	TGCGCCAGCAGCCTGACAGGCGGCGAGACTGAAGCTTTCTTT
14	TRBV6-6	NA	NA	TRBJ1-2	CASRPSGEHYGYTF	TGTGCCAGCAGGCCCTCGGGAGAGCACTATGGCTACACCTTC
15	TRBV6-1	NA	TRBD1	TRBJ1-1	CASSELTGGFTEAFF	TGTGCCAGCAGTGAACTGACAGGGGGTTTCACTGAAGCTTTCTTT
15	TRBV29-1	NA	NA	TRBJ2-1	CSVELWRQAYNEQFF	TGCAGCGTTGAGCTATGGCGGCAAGCCTACAATGAGCAGTTCTTC
15	TRBV19	NA	NA	TRBJ2-2	CASSSWAAYTGELFF	TGTGCCAGTAGTTCCTGGGCAGCTTACACCGGGGAGCTGTTTTTT
18	TRBV5-1	NA	NA	TRBJ2-2	CASSLLPGGPTNTGELFF	TGCGCCAGCAGCTTGTTGCCAGGCGGGCCAACGAACACCGGGGAGCTGTTTTTT
14	TRBV10-1	few	TRBD1	TRBJ2-3	CASSRRTGGDTQYF	TGCGCCAGCAGTCGTCGGACAGGGGGAGATACGCAGTATTTT
15	TRBV4-1	once	NA	TRBJ2-3	CASSQDFPSTDTQYF	TGCGCCAGCAGCCAGGACTTCCCTAGCACAGATACGCAGTATTTT
15	TRBV7-2	NA	NA	TRBJ1-6	CASSLAGRGGSPLHF	TGTGCCAGCAGCTTAGCTGGCAGGGGTGGATCACCCCTCCACTTT
14	TRBV7-8	NA	NA	TRBJ2-5	CASSPARTQETQYF	TGTGCCAGCAGCCCCGCGAGGACTCAAGAGACCCAGTACTTC
13	TRBV2	NA	NA	TRBJ2-7	CASSEYRAYEQYF	TGTGCCAGCAGTGAATACAGGGCTTACGAGCAGTACTTC
14	TRBV30	NA	NA	TRBJ1-1	CAWDGGGMNTEAFF	TGTGCCTGGGATGGAGGAGGCATGAACACTGAAGCTTTCTTT
12	TRBV28	NA	NA	TRBJ2-7	CASSQGGLGQYF	TGTGCCAGCTCTCAAGGAGGGCTAGGGCAGTACTTC
18	TRBV18	NA	TRBD1	TRBJ1-3	CASSPDLTGFNSGNTIYF	TGTGCCAGCTCACCGGATTTGACAGGGTTTAACTCTGGAAACACCATATATTTT
13	TRBV25-1	NA	NA	TRBJ1-1	CASSGLGTAEAFF	TGTGCCAGCTCGGGACTGGGGACCGCTGAAGCTTTCTTT
15	TRBV10-3	NA	TRBD2	TRBJ2-2	CAISLAGGYTGELFF	TGTGCCATCAGTTTAGCGGGAGGATACACCGGGGAGCTGTTTTTT
16	TRBV28	once	NA	TRBJ1-1	CASSPPPRQPHTEAFF	TGTGCCAGCAGCCCACCCCCCCGACAGCCACACACTGAAGCTTTCTTT
14	TRBV5-4	few	TRBD2	TRBJ2-7	CASSLGGTSYEQYF	TGTGCCAGCAGCCTGGGGGGGACTTCCTACGAGCAGTACTTC
14	TRBV23-1	few	TRBD1	TRBJ1-1	CASSQGQGNTEAFF	TGCGCCAGCAGTCAGGGACAGGGAAACACTGAAGCTTTCTTT
15	TRBV11-3	once	TRBD2	TRBJ2-3	CASSLGGSGTDTQYF	TGTGCCAGCAGCTTAGGCGGGAGCGGGACAGATACGCAGTATTTT
19	TRBV12-5	NA	TRBD2	TRBJ2-4	CASGPRGLAGGWAKNIQYF	TGTGCTAGTGGTCCCCGCGGACTAGCGGGAGGATGGGCCAAAAACATTCAGTACTTC
15	TRBV7-3	once	NA	TRBJ1-1	CASSQQGTANTEAFF	TGTGCCAGCAGCCAGCAGGGGACGGCGAACACTGAAGCTTTCTTT
15	TRBV6-1	NA	NA	TRBJ1-4	CASSEVRRANEKLFF	TGTGCCAGCAGTGAAGTTAGGCGGGCGAATGAAAAACTGTTTTTT
15	TRBV5-5	NA	TRBD1	TRBJ1-2	CASSDRDRGLYGYTF	TGTGCCAGCAGCGATCGGGACAGGGGGTTGTATGGCTACACCTTC
16	TRBV5-1	NA	NA	TRBJ2-2	CASSTRQVANTGELFF	TGCGCCAGCAGCACCCGACAGGTCGCGAACACCGGGGAGCTGTTTTTT
17	TRBV5-1	NA	TRBD2	TRBJ2-1	CASSFRTSGRDWNEQFF	TGCGCCAGCAGCTTTAGGACTAGCGGGAGGGACTGGAATGAGCAGTTCTTC
16	TRBV9	NA	TRBD2	TRBJ2-1	CASSAEESGRHNEQFF	TGTGCCAGCAGCGCGGAAGAAAGCGGGAGACACAATGAGCAGTTCTTC
14	TRBV6-6	many	NA	TRBJ2-5	CASSYGQVGETQYF	TGTGCCAGCAGTTACGGTCAGGTCGGAGAGACCCAGTACTTC
14	TRBV6-1	NA	NA	TRBJ1-2	CASSEVTAPHGYTF	TGTGCCAGCAGTGAAGTAACAGCCCCCCACGGCTACACCTTC
18	TRBV7-9	NA	TRBD2	TRBJ2-5	CASSAGTSGRSKQETQYF	TGTGCCAGCAGCGCAGGGACTAGCGGGAGGTCGAAACAAGAGACCCAGTACTTC
15	TRBV20-1	NA	NA	TRBJ2-7	CSASRDQGLIYEQYF	TGCAGTGCTAGTCGAGATCAAGGACTCATCTACGAGCAGTACTTC